This paragraph reports one T cell receptor beta chain. The data were obtained in a study of cytomegalovirus exposure and HLA in healthy donors. Trimming at V came to 3 bases and at J to 7 bases, leaving 4 bases not matched to a gene. CDR1 LNHNV and CDR2 YYDKDF come from the germline V gene (reference sequence). CDR3 length equals 15 residues. TCRdb's copy holds only in-frame clones and misses some; the assay was immunoSEQ multiplex PCR. The sample has tens of thousands of clones; roughly 88% are singletons. The sample consisted of PBMCs. The chain combines TRBV15 with TRBJ1-4; 11 nucleotides agree with TRBD1. The clonotype originates from a woman in her twenties or thirties in good health and CMV-seronegative. CDR3: CATSSGQGAPEKLFF. The CDR3 DNA reads TGTGCCACCAGCAGCGGACAGGGGGCGCCTGAAAAACTGTTTTTT.